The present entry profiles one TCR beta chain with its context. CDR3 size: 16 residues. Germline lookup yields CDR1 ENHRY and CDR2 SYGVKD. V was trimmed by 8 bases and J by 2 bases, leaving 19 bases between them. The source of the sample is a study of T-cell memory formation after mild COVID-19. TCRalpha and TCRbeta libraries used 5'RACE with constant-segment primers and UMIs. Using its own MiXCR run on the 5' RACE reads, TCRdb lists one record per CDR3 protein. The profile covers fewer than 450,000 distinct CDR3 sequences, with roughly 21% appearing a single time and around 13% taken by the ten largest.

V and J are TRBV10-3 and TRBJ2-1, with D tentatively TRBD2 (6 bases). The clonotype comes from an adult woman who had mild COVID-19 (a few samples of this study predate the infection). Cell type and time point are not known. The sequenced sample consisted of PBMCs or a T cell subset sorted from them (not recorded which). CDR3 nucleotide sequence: TGTGCCATCGCCTCCCGCGGACTACCGACCTACAATGAGCAGTTCTTC. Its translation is CAIASRGLPTYNEQFF.